A selection of T cell receptor beta chains follows, all from one sample in a study of T-cell reconstitution after alpha-beta-depleted transplantation in children. In TCRdb, the PCR reads were re-called with MiXCR into one record per CDR3 protein. The data hold some 600,000 distinct CDR3 sequences, with over 10% observed a single time. Here the sequenced sample was PBMCs, mostly from graft donor cells, taken 360 days after TCRalphabeta/CD19-depleted stem cell transplant. The receptor source for this set is a male patient under 18 who had a stem cell transplant for acute myeloid leukemia, so the T cells may come from the graft donor. CDR3s include the opening cysteine and the closing phenylalanine or tryptophan. The order of the fields is CDR3 protein, V gene, J gene.

CDR3 protein: CASSQEILNEQFF
V gene: TRBV14
J gene: TRBJ2-1

CDR3 protein: CASRDRGTNEKLFF
V gene: TRBV27
J gene: TRBJ1-4

CDR3 protein: CASIDRTSGPTSYNEQFF
V gene: TRBV6-2/TRBV6-3
J gene: TRBJ2-1

CDR3 protein: CASSLAQGILGGYTF
V gene: TRBV7-6
J gene: TRBJ1-2

CDR3 protein: CSAGPGLAGSLTQYF
V gene: TRBV20-1
J gene: TRBJ2-5

CDR3 protein: CASSLGGPSSGEQYF
V gene: TRBV7-9
J gene: TRBJ2-7

CDR3 protein: CATTPRPAGPYEQYF
V gene: TRBV15
J gene: TRBJ2-7

CDR3 protein: CASSFEGPGDEQYF
V gene: TRBV27
J gene: TRBJ2-7

CDR3 protein: CASSFGLSYEQYF
V gene: TRBV12-3/TRBV12-4
J gene: TRBJ2-7

CDR3 protein: CSARDLGSNYGYTF
V gene: TRBV20-1
J gene: TRBJ1-2